The clone carrying this T cell receptor beta chain has just a few counts. Its matching antigen is unknown. The data belong to a study of cytomegalovirus exposure and HLA in healthy donors. General study findings and limits: The listing of 160 or so TCR beta chains classed them as cytomegalovirus-associated. An analysis was carried out later, and it reportedly showed fewer N-insertions in an Asian-associated ancestry cluster than the approximately 610-donor mean.

V was pared by 3 bases and J by 4 bases, with 9 bases of the junction left unmatched. From germline, CDR1 is SGHNT and CDR2 YYREEE (reference sequence). The CDR3 has 15 residues. 13 Jbeta primers and 60 Vbeta primers were used for the PCR. Profiling relied on immunoSEQ multiplex PCR, and the TCRdb table lists in-frame clones only, not all of them. Here the sample spans 100,000 to 150,000 clones, about 10% being singletons. Specimen: PBMCs. The source is a woman in her late teens or twenties in good health and CMV-seropositive. The rearrangement uses TRBV5-4 and TRBJ2-7; 8 nucleotides match TRBD1. The CDR3 sequence: CASSWGQDAIYEQYF. The CDR3 DNA is TGTGCCAGCAGCTGGGGACAGGACGCAATTTACGAGCAGTACTTC.